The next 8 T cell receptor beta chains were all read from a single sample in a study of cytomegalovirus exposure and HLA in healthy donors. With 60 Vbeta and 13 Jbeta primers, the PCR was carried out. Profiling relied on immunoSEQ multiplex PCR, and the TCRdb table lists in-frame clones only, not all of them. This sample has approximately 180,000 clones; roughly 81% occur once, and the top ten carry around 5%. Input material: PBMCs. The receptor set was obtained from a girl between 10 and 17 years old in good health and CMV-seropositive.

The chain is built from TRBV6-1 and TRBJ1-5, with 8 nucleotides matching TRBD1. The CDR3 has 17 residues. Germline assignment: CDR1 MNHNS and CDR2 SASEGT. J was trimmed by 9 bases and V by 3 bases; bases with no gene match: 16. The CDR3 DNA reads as TGTGCCAGCAGTGACAGACTCGGACAGGGCGATATCATGCCCCAGCATTTT. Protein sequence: CASSDRLGQGDIMPQHF.

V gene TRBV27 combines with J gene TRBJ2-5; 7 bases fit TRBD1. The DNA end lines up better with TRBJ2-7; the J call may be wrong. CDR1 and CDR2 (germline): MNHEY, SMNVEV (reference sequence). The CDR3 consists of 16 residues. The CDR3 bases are TGTGCCAGCAGTCCCTTAGGGACAGCTGGATCCTACGAGCAGTACTTC. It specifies CASSPLGTAGSYEQYF.

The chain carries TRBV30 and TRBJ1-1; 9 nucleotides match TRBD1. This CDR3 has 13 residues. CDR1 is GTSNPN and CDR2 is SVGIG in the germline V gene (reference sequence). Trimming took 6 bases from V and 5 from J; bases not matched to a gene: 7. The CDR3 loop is CACVDRGWTEAFF. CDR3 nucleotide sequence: TGTGCCTGTGTGGACAGGGGCTGGACTGAAGCTTTCTTT.

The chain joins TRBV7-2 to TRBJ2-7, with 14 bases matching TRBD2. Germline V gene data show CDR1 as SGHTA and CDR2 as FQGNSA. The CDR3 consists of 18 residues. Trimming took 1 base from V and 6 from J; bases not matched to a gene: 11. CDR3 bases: TGTGCCAGCAGCTTAGTCAGGACTAGCGGGGGGCGGATTGGCGAGCAGTACTTC. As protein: CASSLVRTSGGRIGEQYF.

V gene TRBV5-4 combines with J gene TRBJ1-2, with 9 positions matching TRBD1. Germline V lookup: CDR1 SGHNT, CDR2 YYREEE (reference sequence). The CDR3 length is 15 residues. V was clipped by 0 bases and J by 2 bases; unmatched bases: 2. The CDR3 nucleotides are TGTGCCAGCAGCTTGGTAGGGACAGGGAACTATGGCTACACCTTC. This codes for CASSLVGTGNYGYTF.

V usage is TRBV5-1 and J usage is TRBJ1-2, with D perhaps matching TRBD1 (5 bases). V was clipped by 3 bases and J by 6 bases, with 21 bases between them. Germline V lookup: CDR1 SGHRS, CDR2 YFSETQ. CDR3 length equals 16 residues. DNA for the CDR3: TGCGCCAGCAGCTCCCTCCGGGACTTCAAAAACCATGGCTACACCTTC. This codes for CASSSLRDFKNHGYTF. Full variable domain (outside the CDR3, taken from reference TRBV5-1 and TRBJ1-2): KAGVTQTPRYLIKTRGQQVTLSCSPISGHRSVSWYQQTPGQGLQFLFEYFSETQRNKGNFPGRFSGRQFSNSRSEMNVSTLELGDSALYLCASSSLRDFKNHGYTFGSGTRLTVV.

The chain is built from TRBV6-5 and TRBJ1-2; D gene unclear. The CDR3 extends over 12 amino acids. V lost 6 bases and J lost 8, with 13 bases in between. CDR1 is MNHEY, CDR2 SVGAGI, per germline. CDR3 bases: TGTGCCAGCAGGGAGGGAACGGAAGGCTACACCTTC. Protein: CASREGTEGYTF.

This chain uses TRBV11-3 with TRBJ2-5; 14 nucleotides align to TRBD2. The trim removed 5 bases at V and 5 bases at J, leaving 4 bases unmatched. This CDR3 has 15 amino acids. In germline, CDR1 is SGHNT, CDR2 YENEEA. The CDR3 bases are TGTGCCAGCAGCCCAAGACTAGCGGGGGGGGAGACCCAGTACTTC. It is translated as CASSPRLAGGETQYF.